This T cell receptor (beta chain) was retrieved from a study of cytomegalovirus exposure and HLA in healthy donors (TCRdb year 2017). The study in broad terms: An earlier analysis of about 560 of the donors reported about 280 Gb of sequence data and 95 million to 130 million unique TCR beta sequences obtained from approximately 180 million T cells. An early release that covered 640 HLA-typed donors contained around 330 gigabases of sequencing data and some 87 million unique TCR sequences. Of the 300 to 500 genotyped donors, 81% were placed in the genetic ancestry cluster associated with self-reported Caucasian donors. The study aimed to test whether signatures of past pathogen exposure could be identified by cataloging public T cell receptors. The study used immunosequencing to profile the T cell repertoires of some 600 subjects and linked those repertoires to cytomegalovirus serostatus. Along with the approximately 670-subject first cohort, a separate validation cohort of more than 90 different subjects was used. The study combined high-throughput TCR immunosequencing, statistical association of individual TCRs with disease status, and machine learning to predict cytomegalovirus infection status. A later analysis re-examined previously published TCR beta repertoires from roughly 650 donors and added high-resolution HLA genotyping to investigate patterns of TCR occurrence. Rather than using new phenotypic data, the later analysis identified candidate immune exposures from TCR beta sequences and from how often those sequences occurred across donors. To decide whether each TCR beta V gene segment behaved as functional or pseudogenic, an earlier analysis of several hundred of the donors relied on high-throughput TCR beta sequencing. Donor age, sex, ethnicity and CMV serostatus were compiled alongside the repertoire data. A later genetic analysis took genome-wide SNP genotypes for about three fifths of the roughly 700 donors and used that subset as a discovery cohort. All discovery cohort repertoires had been generated on a single sequencing platform. Class I and class II HLA loci were covered by the typing at four-digit resolution. Typing coverage differed by locus: A, B, C, DRB1 and DQB1 were typed in roughly 620-640 donors, DQA1 in about 510, DPA1 in nearly 610, and DPB1 in around 440. Because of strong linkage in the cohort, roughly five DR-DQ haplotypes were treated as single units for association and clustering. On average, around 240,000 unique TCR beta nucleotide sequences were sequenced per donor among about 400 genotyped donors of the cohort, with 15% to 20% of those sequences being non-productive. Beyond this particular receptor, the publication reports: A further reported finding was that TCR beta sequences accurately predicted the HLA-A and HLA-B alleles for most subjects in the first cohort. According to a later analysis, TCR association rates differed among HLA loci, with DRB1 alleles showing the most associated TCRs and HLA-C alleles showing the fewest. The classifier was reported to diagnose cytomegalovirus status with high specificity and sensitivity in both the original and validation cohorts. Because the 87-base-pair reads could not distinguish some IMGT-functional V segments, including TRBV6-2 and TRBV6-3, those segments were excluded. In a later genetic analysis, a missense DCLRE1C variant was associated with V-gene and J-gene trimming of TCR beta chains, and the association was replicated in an independent cohort. Because some donors lacked HLA typing at each locus, the association tests relied only on the typed subset. The study gave a list of under 200 TCR beta chains associated with cytomegalovirus. The earlier analysis of approximately 590 of the donors excluded roughly 16 rarely observed V segments, including chromosome 9 orphons, because counts were too low. Roughly uniform sequencing depth across donors was assumed in presence/absence analyses, although this assumption may not hold. Compared with the roughly 670-donor mean, donors in an Asian-associated ancestry cluster had fewer N-insertions in productive TCRs, according to a later genetic analysis. A group of highly shared sequence variants was considered likely to be a technical artifact of the sequencing pipeline. Only TCR beta chains were sequenced in this cohort, and the absence of alpha or paired-chain data limited detectable features. A few of the identified cytomegalovirus-associated TCR beta chains were confirmed in vitro to be specific for cytomegalovirus antigens. According to a later analysis, parvovirus B19, influenza, CMV and Epstein-Barr virus appeared linked to several top co-occurrence clusters. According to a later analysis, most CMV-associated TCR beta chains appeared to be HLA-restricted, and the HLA associations seemed to be driven largely by CMV exposure. The authors suggested that the approach could potentially be extended to other disease states and immunological phenotypes. While some public TCRs were present in many individuals, most TCR sequences turned up only very rarely across donors. In a later analysis, HLA-associated TCR beta chains showed more clonal expansion and lower generation probabilities than non-associated chains that were equally common. For the cohort, immune exposure information was limited to CMV serostatus. Specific HLA alleles were associated with 16,951 TCR beta sequences at a false discovery rate of 0.05 in a later analysis. Linkage disequilibrium might explain the correlated functional status among segregating V segments, but an unknown experimental factor could not be excluded. Strong co-occurrence of HLA alleles, especially DR and DQ, made assigning TCR associations to individual alleles difficult. In an earlier analysis of approximately 590 of the donors, most TCR beta V segments appeared in productive rearrangements about 90% or about 30% of the time, broadly matching IMGT annotations.

V was cut back by 1 base and J by 7 bases, leaving a gap of 8 bases between them. CDR1 and CDR2, looked up from the germline V gene (reference sequence), are SGHKS and YYEKEE. Counted from cysteine to phenylalanine, this CDR3 has 12 amino acids. The DNA shown is the 36-base CDR3, in frame from base 1. In total, around 600 healthy bone marrow donors made up the cohort. All cohort members were sampled while nominally healthy, although unrecorded immune exposures were likely present. The donor was CMV seropositive and belonged to the group of 250 to 300 seropositive cohort members. Every donor gave a peripheral blood sample, and the peripheral blood mononuclear cells from that sample were used for TCR beta sequencing. Genomic DNA was extracted from the blood cell samples with the Qiagen DNeasy Blood Extraction Kit. Receptors were amplified or captured by the immunoSEQ multiplex PCR assay. The multiplex PCR relied on a mix of 60 forward primers for TCR Vbeta segments and 13 reverse primers for TCR Jbeta segments. A multiplex PCR assay on genomic DNA amplified the CDR3 region of rearranged TCR beta genes. Amplified TCR beta libraries were sequenced as 87-base-pair reads on the Illumina HiSeq System. In the original analysis: A later analysis tallied tens of millions of unique TCR beta chains across the 600 to 700 repertoires, and approximately 9.9 million of those chains were shared by two or more donors. Raw reads were error-corrected and collapsed into unique sequences by a nearest-neighbor algorithm in which closely related sequences were merged to remove PCR and sequencing errors. To assign V, D and J gene segments, CDR3 sequences were aligned to IMGT reference sequences. For a sequence to be retained, at least a six-nucleotide match to both a V gene segment and a J gene segment was required. Rearrangements were classified as productive when the CDR3 lacked stop codons and remained in frame with V and J, and all other rearrangements were classified as non-productive. CDR3 was defined according to IMGT convention as the region running from the second conserved V-encoded cysteine to the conserved J-encoded phenylalanine. In an earlier analysis of 550 to 650 of the donors, sequences lacking an unambiguous match to a single V gene segment were excluded. An earlier analysis of 450 to 650 of the donors called V segments functional above 56.7% productive rearrangements and segregating when the between-donor standard deviation exceeded 5%. A statistical classification framework was built for diagnosing cytomegalovirus status from the catalog of TCR beta chain sequences. A later analysis assigned V and J genes by comparing TCR nucleotide sequences with IMGT/GENE-DB human TR gene sequences. The TCRdist pipeline was used in a later analysis to assign CDR3 sequences and most-parsimonious VDJ recombination scenarios. In a later analysis, each TCR beta chain was defined by its CDR3 amino acid sequence together with its V-gene family, and reads without a unique V-gene family were excluded. As a way to deal with suspected cross-contamination and a sequencing artifact, a later analysis dropped over 550 nucleotide sequences that were highly shared and had low generation probability. For each public chain, a later analysis derived a clonal expansion index from normalized ranks of inferred template counts within each repertoire. In a later analysis, generation probabilities were computed using a VDJ recombination model fitted to out-of-frame rearrangements, and the results were checked against IGoR. In a later analysis, hypergeometric tests were used to score TCR-TCR, TCR-HLA and TCR-CMV co-occurrence, with a repertoire-size bias correction applied to TCR pairs. False discovery rates were estimated in a later analysis by permuting HLA or CMV assignments 20 times. In a later analysis, co-occurring TCRs were grouped with DBSCAN, and TCRdist sequence similarity was added when clustering was performed within HLA-allele-positive subsets. Repertoires with fewer than 30,000 or more than 120,000 public chains were left out of co-occurrence clustering, as were several repertoires with anomalous nucleotide sharing. Not all clones reach the TCRdb copy of this immuneACCESS table, which keeps in-frame sequences only. Checked studies attribute under half of the gap to unresolved V genes and leave the rest unexplained. The V and J calls and clone size are taken from that table; D and trimming were inferred from the DNA. A total of over 130,000 clones appear in this sample, roughly 74% of them only once. The ten most abundant clones make up roughly 6.2% of the sample.

Comments on this clone: It has no known antigen specificity. One base away there is no much larger clone; base qualities are not given.

This sequence uses TRBV5-5 and TRBJ1-1, with no D gene named confidently. This receptor was obtained from a woman between 35 and 50 years old in good health and CMV-seropositive. Sequenced input: PBMCs. The CDR3 region reads CASSLFSIEAFF. The DNA sequence reads TGTGCCAGCAGCTTGTTTTCCATTGAAGCTTTCTTT.